This T cell receptor (beta chain) appears in the sequencing data of a study of CXCR3-negative and CXCR3-positive naive CD8 T cells. On this clonotype: No antigen is known for it.

CDR3 length: 12 residues. The authors made the TRB cDNA libraries by 5' RACE using UMI labels. TCRdb reprocessed the 5' RACE reads; each CDR3 protein has one entry and no DNA is given. With about 50,000 distinct CDR3 sequences in the sample, the ten largest clones hold 0.55% to 0.6%. Study results and limitations: CXCR3-expressing naive cells carried TRB CDR3s more hydrophobic than those of CXCR3-negative naive cells.

This receptor was obtained from a human donor in good health. Some clones in this sample may be carry-over from other donors' samples. The chain links TRBV12-3 or TRBV12-4 to TRBJ2-1; absent DNA, TCRdb's TRBD2 call cannot be checked. The specimen was naive CXCR3+ CD8+ T cells from blood. The subset here: CD45RO-CCR7+CD27+CD95- naive CD8+ T cells expressing CXCR3 (TNR3+). This CDR3 reads CASSPGPNEQFF.